This T cell receptor (beta chain) derives from a study of T cells in Graves' hyperthyroidism and ophthalmopathy. Broader study findings: Most thyroid clonotypes with frequency above 0.001 were detected in blood.

Amplification yielded TCR beta CDR3 regions, with RNA transcripts as the source. The TCR CDR3 was amplified in a first-round RT-PCR using the HTBI primer set. TCRdb re-called the multiplex PCR reads with MiXCR, one entry per CDR3 protein. The sample lists more than 450,000 distinct CDR3 sequences; just under 20% were seen once. A NOSPECS grade of at least 4, a Clinical Activity Score of at least 3 and duration under 3 months were recorded in ophthalmopathy patients. PBMCs stemmed from 8.5 to 10 ml fresh peripheral blood. This clonotype was seen at least ten times. Its antigen is not identified. Germline V gene lookup returns CDR1 SGHTA and CDR2 FQGNSA. The CDR3 runs 11 residues. Trimming pared 0 bases from V and 4 bases from J, leaving 0 bases between.

This sequence was found in a man aged 40-49 years with Graves' ophthalmopathy. Sequenced material: blood. The chain couples TRBV7-2 to TRBJ2-5; no reliable D call. CDR3: CASSLAETQYF. CDR3 coding DNA: TGTGCCAGCAGCTTAGCAGAGACCCAGTACTTC. Full variable domain (missing parts from reference TRBV7-2 and TRBJ2-5): GAGVSQSPSNKVTEKGKDVELRCDPISGHTALYWYRQSLGQGLEFLIYFQGNSAPDKSGLPSDRFSAERTGGSVSTLTIQRTQQEDSAVYLCASSLAETQYFGPGTRLLVL.